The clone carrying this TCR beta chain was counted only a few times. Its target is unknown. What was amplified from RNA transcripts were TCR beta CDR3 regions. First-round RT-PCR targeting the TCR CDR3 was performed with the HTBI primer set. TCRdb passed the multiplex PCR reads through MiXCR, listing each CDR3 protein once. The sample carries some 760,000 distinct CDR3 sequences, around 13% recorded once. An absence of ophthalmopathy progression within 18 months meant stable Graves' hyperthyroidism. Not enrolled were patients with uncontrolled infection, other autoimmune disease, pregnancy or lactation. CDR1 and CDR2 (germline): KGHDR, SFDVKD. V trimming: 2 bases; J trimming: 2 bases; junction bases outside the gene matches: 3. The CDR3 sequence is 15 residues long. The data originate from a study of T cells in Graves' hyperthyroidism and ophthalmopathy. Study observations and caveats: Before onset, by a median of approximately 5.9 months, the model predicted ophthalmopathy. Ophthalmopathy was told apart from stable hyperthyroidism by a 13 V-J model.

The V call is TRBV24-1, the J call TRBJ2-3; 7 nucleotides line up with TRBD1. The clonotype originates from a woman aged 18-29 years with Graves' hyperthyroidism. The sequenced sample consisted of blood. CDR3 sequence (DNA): TGTGCCACCAGTGATTCGACAGGGTTCACAGATACGCAGTATTTT. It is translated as CATSDSTGFTDTQYF.